The clone carrying this TCR beta chain was picked up one time. Its antigen is unidentified. The CDR3 sequence is 12 residues long. With 5 bases removed from V and 9 bases from J, the gap between germline ends came to 14 bases. Germline assignment: CDR1 MNHNS and CDR2 SASEGT. Here immunoSEQ multiplex PCR was the method, and the copy in TCRdb shows in-frame clones only, minus some. The table includes 100,000 or so clones, around 91% detected once. The data stem from a study of OX40 agonist ivuxolimab in advanced cancers. Study observations and caveats: At 0.1-3.0 mg/kg, partial responders had clonal expansion among the lowest observed.

The sample was CD4+ or CD8+ T cells sorted from blood, taken in a trial of the OX40 agonist ivuxolimab. The source of this sequence is an adult with an advanced solid tumor such as melanoma, head and neck, liver or kidney cancer. This chain uses TRBV6-1 with TRBJ2-7; D call uncertain. CDR3 bases: TGTGCCAGCAGTTTACCAGGCAATTGGCAGTACTTC. Translating it yields CASSLPGNWQYF.